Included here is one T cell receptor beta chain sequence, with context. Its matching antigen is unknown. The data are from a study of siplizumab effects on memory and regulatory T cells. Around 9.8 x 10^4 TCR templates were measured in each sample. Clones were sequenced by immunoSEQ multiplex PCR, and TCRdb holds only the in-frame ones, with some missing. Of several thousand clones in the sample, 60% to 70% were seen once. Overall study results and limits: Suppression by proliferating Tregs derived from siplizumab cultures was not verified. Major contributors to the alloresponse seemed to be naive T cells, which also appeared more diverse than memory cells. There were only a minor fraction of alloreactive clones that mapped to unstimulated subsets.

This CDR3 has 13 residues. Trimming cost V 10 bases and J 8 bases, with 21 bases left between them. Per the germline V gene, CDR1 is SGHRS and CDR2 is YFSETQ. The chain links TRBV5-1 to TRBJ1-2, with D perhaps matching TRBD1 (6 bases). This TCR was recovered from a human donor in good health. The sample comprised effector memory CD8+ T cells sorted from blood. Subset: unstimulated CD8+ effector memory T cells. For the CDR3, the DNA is TGCGCCGCAGCCGTCTCAGGGGCCTTGGGCTACACCTTC. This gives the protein CAAAVSGALGYTF.